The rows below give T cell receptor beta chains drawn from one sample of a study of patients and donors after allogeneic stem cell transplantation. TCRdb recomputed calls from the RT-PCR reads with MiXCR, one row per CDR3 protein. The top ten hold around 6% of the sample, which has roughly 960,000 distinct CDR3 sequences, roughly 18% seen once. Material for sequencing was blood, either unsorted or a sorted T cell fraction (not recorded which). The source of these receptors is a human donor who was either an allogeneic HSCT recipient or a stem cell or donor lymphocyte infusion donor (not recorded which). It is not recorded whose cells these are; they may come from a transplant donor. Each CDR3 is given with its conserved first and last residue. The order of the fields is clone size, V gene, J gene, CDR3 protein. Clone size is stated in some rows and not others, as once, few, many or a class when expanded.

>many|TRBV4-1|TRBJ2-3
CASSQTDTQYF
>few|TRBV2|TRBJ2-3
CASSEAASSSDTQYF
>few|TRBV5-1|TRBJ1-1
CASSPRTGREEAFF
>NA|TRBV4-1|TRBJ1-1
CASSQEDRKGHPEAFF
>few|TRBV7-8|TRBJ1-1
CASSSALPGQARNTEAFF
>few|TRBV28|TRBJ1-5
CASSLGQGSRQPQHF
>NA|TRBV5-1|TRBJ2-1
CASSRGLAGVEQFF
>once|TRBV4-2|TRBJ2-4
CASSQEQRAKNIQNF
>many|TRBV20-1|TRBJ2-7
CSARNSYEQYF
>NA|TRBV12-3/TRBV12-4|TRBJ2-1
CASSKDRVLHEQFF
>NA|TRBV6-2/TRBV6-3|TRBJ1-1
CASSRGVRNTEAFF
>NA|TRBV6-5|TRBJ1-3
CASSYSPRSGNTIYF
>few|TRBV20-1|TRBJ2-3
CSARDPLSRGRAEDTQYF
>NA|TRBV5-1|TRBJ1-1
CASSGGGFEAFF
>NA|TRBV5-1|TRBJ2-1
CASSSGLAIDEQFF
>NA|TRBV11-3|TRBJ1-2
CASSSRDNYGYTF
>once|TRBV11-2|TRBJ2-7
CASHRGSYEQYF
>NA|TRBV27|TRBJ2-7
CASRVMTGDYEQYF
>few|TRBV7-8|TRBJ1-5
CASSSSGLNQPQHF
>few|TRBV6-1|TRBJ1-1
CASRAGTIGTEAFF
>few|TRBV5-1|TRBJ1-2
CASSPGQDTYGYTF
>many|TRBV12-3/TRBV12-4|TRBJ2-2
CASHLGTGAGELFF
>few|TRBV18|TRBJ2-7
CASSPDRIDEQYF
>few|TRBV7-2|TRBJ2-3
CASSLAGDIDTQYF
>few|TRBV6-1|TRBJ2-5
CASSELGAEETQYF
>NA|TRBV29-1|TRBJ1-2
CSAMTGGDYGYTF
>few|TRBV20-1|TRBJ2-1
CSARGTSGGSYNEQFF
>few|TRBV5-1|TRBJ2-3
CASTDGGPSTDTQYF
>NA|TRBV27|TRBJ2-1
CASSRQWTSGRVYNEQFF
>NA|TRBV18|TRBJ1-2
CASSPQPGQGGYGYTF
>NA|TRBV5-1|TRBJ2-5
CASGGARGLQETQYF
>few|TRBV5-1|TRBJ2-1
CASSLERVREQFF
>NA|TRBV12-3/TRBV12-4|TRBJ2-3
CASSFGRGYNYTQYF
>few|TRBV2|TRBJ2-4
CASNGQGAKAKNIQYF
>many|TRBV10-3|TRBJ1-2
CAISEMGQGAGSYGYTF
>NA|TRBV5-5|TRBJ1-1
CASSPGGPSGTEAFF